The 11 T cell receptor beta chains reported below all come from one sample, sequenced in a study of T-cell reconstitution after alpha-beta-depleted transplantation in children. Unique molecular identifiers were built into the TCRbeta library. TCRdb re-derived calls from the PCR reads in MiXCR, one entry per CDR3 protein. The data hold approximately 150,000 distinct CDR3 sequences, with 8.8% observed a single time. Specimen: PBMCs, mostly from graft donor cells, collected 180 days after TCRalphabeta/CD19-depleted stem cell transplant. The receptors here all came from a female patient between 2 and 15 years old who had a stem cell transplant for congenital amegakaryocytic thrombocytopenia, so the T cells may come from the graft donor.

The sample holds many counts of this clonotype. The V gene is TRBV7-9, the J gene TRBJ1-1, with 7 bases identical to TRBD1. Per the germline V gene, CDR1 is SEHNR and CDR2 is FQNEAQ (reference sequence). The V segment lost 4 bases and the J segment 6 bases; nucleotides outside the gene matches: 8. This CDR3 comprises 14 residues. CDR3 protein: CASSYTQGGAEAFF. CDR3 nucleotide sequence: TGTGCCAGCAGCTACACCCAGGGGGGGGCTGAAGCTTTCTTT.

This clonotype occurred many times. The chain is built from TRBV5-1 and TRBJ2-7, with 11 bases that match TRBD1. Germline trimming cut 4 bases from V and 6 bases from J; bases unmatched to any gene: 9. CDR1 and CDR2 from the germline V gene are SGHRS and YFSETQ. CDR3 size: 15 residues. CDR3 DNA sequence: TGCGCCAGCAGCCCGACCGGGACAGGGGGATTCGAGCAGTACTTC. It encodes CASSPTGTGGFEQYF.

The chain employs TRBV7-6 and TRBJ2-3, with TRBD1 matching over 7 bases. CDR3 length equals 15 residues. J gave up 1 base and V 3 bases, and 4 bases lay outside the gene matches. The germline CDR1 and CDR2 sequences are SGHVS and FNYEAQ. Written as DNA, the CDR3 is TGTGCCAGCAGCTTCTTTGGACAGGGCACAGATACGCAGTATTTT. Translation: CASSFFGQGTDTQYF.

This clonotype was observed many times. J is TRBJ1-1 and V is TRBV20-1; D gene uncertain. Germline lookup yields CDR1 DFQATT and CDR2 SNEGSKA (reference sequence). Trimming shortened V by 1 base and J by 1 base, and 13 bases separated the two germline ends. The CDR3 is made up of 15 amino acids. For the CDR3, the DNA is TGCAGTGCTAGAGGGTTTCCCCTAGGGAACACTGAAGCTTTCTTT. This sequence encodes CSARGFPLGNTEAFF.

The chain has TRBV20-1 and TRBJ1-5, with 11 bases fitting TRBD1. The CDR3 consists of 16 residues. Trimming at V came to 3 bases and at J to 11 bases, leaving 15 bases not matched to a gene. From germline, CDR1 is DFQATT and CDR2 SNEGSKA (reference sequence). The CDR3 nucleotides read TGCAGTGCTAGTCCTCTCCCGGGACAGGGGGTCGGGGCCCAGCATTTT. As protein: CSASPLPGQGVGAQHF.

A few counts support this clonotype. The chain joins TRBV6-2 or TRBV6-3 to TRBJ2-1; 8 bases agree with TRBD2. V was pared by 0 bases and J by 4 bases, with 11 bases of the junction left unmatched. Per germline, CDR1 MNHEY and CDR2 SVGEGT. The CDR3 totals 18 residues. CDR3 bases: TGTGCCAGCAGTTACTCGATTCAACCCGGGACTAGTTACAATGAGCAGTTCTTC. Residues: CASSYSIQPGTSYNEQFF.

Ten or more counts support this clonotype. The chain couples TRBV4-3 to TRBJ2-7; D unresolved. Germline V gene lookup returns CDR1 LGHNA and CDR2 YSLEER. The CDR3 runs 13 residues. V was shortened by 1 base and J by 3 bases, with 7 bases between the two germline ends. CDR3 DNA sequence: TGCGCCAGCAGCCAAGGTCGGTACTACGAGCAGTACTTC. This sequence encodes CASSQGRYYEQYF.

This clonotype has a count of ten or more. CDR3 nucleotide sequence: TGCAGTGCCCTAGAGGCCAGCACAGATACGCAGTATTTT. Translating gives CSALEASTDTQYF. This chain uses TRBV20-1 with TRBJ2-3; D is unresolved. With 6 bases removed from V and 0 bases from J, the gap between germline ends came to 10 bases. The CDR3 runs 13 residues. Germline CDR1 and CDR2: DFQATT and SNEGSKA (reference sequence).

In its sample, this clonotype was seen many times. V and J are TRBV5-6 and TRBJ2-4, with 7 bases matching TRBD1. Germline loops: CDR1 SGHDT, CDR2 YYEEEE. This CDR3 comprises 15 residues. V lost 1 base to trimming and J lost 8 bases; unmatched junction nucleotides: 9. The CDR3 loop is CASSLTGENEDIQYF. The CDR3 coding sequence is TGTGCCAGCAGCTTGACAGGGGAGAACGAAGACATTCAGTACTTC.

This clonotype was counted ten times or more. The chain couples TRBV4-2 to TRBJ2-7, with 11 bases matching TRBD2. CDR3 size: 15 residues. CDR1 and CDR2 from the germline V gene are LGHNA and YNFKEQ. Losses at the gene ends were 3 bases for V and 5 bases for J; bases not matched to a gene: 6. CDR3: CASSQRGLADNEQYF. The CDR3 DNA reads as TGTGCCAGCAGCCAGCGGGGACTAGCGGACAACGAGCAGTACTTC.

The gene calls are TRBV7-9 and TRBJ2-7; TRBD2 aligns across 7 bases. This CDR3 region has 16 residues. The germline V gene has CDR1 SEHNR and CDR2 FQNEAQ (reference sequence). V was pared by 5 bases and J by 2 bases, with 12 bases of the junction left unmatched. CDR3 sequence reads: CASSTRTRGGTYEQYF. The CDR3 nucleotides are TGTGCCAGCAGCACCCGGACCCGGGGAGGGACCTACGAGCAGTACTTC.